Relative to its sample, the clone carrying this T cell receptor (beta chain) is medium-sized. From blood, roughly 250-500 ng of genomic DNA served as TRB template. The sample is drawn from a study of T and B cells in COVID-19 patients. Germline values: CDR1 SQVTM, CDR2 ANQGSEA. V lost 6 bases and J 4 bases, leaving 13 bases between the germline ends. This CDR3 comprises 13 residues. BIOMED2 TRB-A/B primer pools were used in multiplex TRB PCR. TCRdb re-analysed the multiplex PCR reads in MiXCR, keeping a single row per CDR3 protein. The table shows more than 13,000 distinct CDR3 sequences, with roughly 26% occurring only once.

The chain links TRBV29-1 to TRBJ1-5; weak D call: TRBD1 (5 bases). This TCR derives from a human donor who had recovered from COVID-19. The source material was blood. The CDR3 DNA reads TGCAGCGTGCGATTGGGGGATAATCAGCCCCAGCATTTT. Its translation: CSVRLGDNQPQHF.